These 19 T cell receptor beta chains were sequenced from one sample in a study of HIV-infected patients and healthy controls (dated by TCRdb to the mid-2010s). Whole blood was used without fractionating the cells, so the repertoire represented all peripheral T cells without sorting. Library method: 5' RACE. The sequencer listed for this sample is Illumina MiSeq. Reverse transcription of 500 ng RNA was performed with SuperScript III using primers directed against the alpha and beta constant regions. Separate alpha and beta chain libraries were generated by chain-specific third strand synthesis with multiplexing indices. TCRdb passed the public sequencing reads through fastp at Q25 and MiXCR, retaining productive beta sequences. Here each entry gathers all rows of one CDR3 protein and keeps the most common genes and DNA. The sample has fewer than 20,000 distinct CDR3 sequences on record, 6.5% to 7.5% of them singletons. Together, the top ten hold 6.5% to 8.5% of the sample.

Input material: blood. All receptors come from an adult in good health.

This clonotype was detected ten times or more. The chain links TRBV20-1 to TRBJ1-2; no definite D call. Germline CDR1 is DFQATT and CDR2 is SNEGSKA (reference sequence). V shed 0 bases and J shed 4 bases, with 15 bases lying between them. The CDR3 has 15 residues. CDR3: CSARDPYSPGYGYTF. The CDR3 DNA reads TGCAGTGCTAGAGATCCGTACTCCCCCGGCTATGGCTACACCTTC.

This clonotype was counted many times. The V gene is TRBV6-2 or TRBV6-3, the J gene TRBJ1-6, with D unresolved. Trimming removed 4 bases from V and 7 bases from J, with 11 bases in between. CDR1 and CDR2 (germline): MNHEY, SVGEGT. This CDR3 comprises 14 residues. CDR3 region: CASSSGRMNSPLHF. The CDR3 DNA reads TGTGCCAGCAGTTCGGGAAGGATGAATTCACCCCTCCACTTT.

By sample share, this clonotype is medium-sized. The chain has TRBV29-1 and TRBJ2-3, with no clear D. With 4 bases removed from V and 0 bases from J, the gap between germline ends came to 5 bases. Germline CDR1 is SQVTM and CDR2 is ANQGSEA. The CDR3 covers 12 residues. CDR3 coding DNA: TGCAGCGTTGTCCAGAGCACAGATACGCAGTATTTT. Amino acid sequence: CSVVQSTDTQYF.

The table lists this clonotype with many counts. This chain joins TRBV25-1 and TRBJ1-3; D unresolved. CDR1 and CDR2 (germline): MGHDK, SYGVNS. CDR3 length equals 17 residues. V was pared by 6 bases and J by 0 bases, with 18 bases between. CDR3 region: CASSSRTAYYSGNTIYF. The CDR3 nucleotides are TGTGCCAGCAGCTCCCGGACGGCCTATTACTCTGGAAACACCATATATTTT.

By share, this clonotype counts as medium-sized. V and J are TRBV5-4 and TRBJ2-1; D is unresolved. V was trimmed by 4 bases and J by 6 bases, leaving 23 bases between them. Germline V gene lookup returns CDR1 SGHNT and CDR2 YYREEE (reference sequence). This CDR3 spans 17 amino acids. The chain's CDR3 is CASSPTPGVSYSNEQFF. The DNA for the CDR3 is TGTGCCAGCAGCCCCACCCCTGGTGTCTCCTACAGCAATGAGCAGTTCTTC.

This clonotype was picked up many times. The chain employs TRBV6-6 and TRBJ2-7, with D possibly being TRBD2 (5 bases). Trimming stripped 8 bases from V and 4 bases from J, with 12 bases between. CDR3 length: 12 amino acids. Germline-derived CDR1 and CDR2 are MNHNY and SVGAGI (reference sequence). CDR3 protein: CASGGLLYEQYF. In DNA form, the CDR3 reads TGTGCCAGCGGAGGTCTGCTGTACGAGCAGTACTTC.

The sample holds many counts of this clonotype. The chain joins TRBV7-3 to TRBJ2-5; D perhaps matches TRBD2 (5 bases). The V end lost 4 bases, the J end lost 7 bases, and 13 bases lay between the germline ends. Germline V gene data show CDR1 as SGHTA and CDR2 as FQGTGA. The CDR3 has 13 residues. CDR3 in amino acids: CASSSTPEGTQYF. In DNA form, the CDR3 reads TGTGCCAGCAGCTCTACCCCCGAGGGGACCCAGTACTTC.

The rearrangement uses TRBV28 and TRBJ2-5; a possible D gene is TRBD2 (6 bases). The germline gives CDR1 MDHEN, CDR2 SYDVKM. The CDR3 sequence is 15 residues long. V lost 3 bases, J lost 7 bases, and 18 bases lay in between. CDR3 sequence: CASSLVVPYGRTQYF. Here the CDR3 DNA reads TGTGCCAGCAGTTTGGTAGTTCCTTACGGGAGGACCCAGTACTTC.

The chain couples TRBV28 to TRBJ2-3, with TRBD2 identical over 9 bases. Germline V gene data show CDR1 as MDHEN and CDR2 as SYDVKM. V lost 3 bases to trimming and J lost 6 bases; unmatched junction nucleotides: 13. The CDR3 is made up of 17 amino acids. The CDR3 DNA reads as TGTGCCAGCAGTTTCCCCGGGACTAGCACCGGACGGGATACGCAGTATTTT. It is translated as CASSFPGTSTGRDTQYF. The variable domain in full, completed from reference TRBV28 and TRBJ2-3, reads DVKVTQSSRYLVKRTGEKVFLECVQDMDHENMFWYRQDPGLGLRLIYFSYDVKMKEKGDIPEGYSVSREKKERFSLILESASTNQTSMYLCASSFPGTSTGRDTQYFGPGTRLTVL.

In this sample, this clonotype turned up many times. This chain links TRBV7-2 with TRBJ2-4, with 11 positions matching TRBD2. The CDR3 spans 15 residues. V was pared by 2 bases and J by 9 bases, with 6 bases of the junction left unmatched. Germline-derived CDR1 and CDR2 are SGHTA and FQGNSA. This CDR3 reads CASSLTSGRNGIQYF. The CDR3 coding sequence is TGTGCCAGCAGCTTAACTAGCGGGAGAAATGGCATTCAGTACTTC.

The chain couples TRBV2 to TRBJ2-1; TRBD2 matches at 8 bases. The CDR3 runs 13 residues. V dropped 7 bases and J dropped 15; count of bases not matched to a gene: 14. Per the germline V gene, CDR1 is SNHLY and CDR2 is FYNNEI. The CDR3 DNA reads TGTGCCAGCAACGACCCCCCCGGGACTAGTCCGTTCTTC. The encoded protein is CASNDPPGTSPFF.

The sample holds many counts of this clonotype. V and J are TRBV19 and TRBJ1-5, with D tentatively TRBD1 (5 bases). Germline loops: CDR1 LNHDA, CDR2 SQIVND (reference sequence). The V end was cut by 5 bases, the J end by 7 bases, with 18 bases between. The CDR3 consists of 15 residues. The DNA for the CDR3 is TGTGCCAGTAGTGATCAGGGTCGATTGGGCCAGCCCCAGCATTTT. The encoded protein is CASSDQGRLGQPQHF.

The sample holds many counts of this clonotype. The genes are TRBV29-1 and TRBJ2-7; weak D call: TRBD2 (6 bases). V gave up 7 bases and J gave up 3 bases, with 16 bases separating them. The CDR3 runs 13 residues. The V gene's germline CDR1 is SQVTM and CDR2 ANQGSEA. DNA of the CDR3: TGCAGCGGGTCCCGCGGGGTGAACTACGAGCAGTACTTC. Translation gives CSGSRGVNYEQYF.

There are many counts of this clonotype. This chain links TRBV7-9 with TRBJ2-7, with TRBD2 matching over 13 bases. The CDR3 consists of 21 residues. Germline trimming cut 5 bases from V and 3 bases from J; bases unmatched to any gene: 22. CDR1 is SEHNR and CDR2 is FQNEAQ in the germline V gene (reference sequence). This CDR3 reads CASSLTMTSGRPPDHVYEQYF. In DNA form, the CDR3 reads TGTGCCAGCAGCCTAACTATGACTAGCGGGAGGCCCCCGGACCATGTCTACGAGCAGTACTTC.

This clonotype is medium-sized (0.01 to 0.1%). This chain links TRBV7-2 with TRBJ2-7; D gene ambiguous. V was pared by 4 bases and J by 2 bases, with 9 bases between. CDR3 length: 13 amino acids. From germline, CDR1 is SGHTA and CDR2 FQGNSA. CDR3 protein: CASSSYGPYEQYF. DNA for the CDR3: TGTGCCAGCAGCTCCTACGGGCCCTACGAGCAGTACTTC.

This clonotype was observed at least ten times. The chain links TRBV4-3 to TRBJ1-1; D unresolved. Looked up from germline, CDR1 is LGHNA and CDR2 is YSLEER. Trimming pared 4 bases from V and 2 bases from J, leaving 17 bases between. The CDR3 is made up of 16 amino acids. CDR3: CASSLDPDYGNTEAFF. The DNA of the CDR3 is TGCGCCAGCAGCCTCGACCCGGATTATGGAAACACTGAAGCTTTCTTT.

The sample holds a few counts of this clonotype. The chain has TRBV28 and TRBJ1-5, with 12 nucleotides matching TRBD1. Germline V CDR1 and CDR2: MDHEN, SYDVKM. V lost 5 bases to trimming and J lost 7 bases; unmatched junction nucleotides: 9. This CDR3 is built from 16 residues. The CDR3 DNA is TGTGCCAGCAGTGGGTATGGGACAGGGGGCCGGCAGCCCCAGCATTTT. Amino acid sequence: CASSGYGTGGRQPQHF.

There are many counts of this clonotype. This CDR3 is CSARRTGLNQPQHF. The CDR3 bases are TGCAGTGCTCGGAGGACAGGGCTCAATCAGCCCCAGCATTTT. The rearrangement uses TRBV20-1 and TRBJ1-5; 8 bases are a match to TRBD1. The germline V gene encodes CDR1 DFQATT and CDR2 SNEGSKA (reference sequence). The ends lost 5 bases at V and 3 bases at J; junction bases unmatched: 6. CDR3 size: 14 residues.

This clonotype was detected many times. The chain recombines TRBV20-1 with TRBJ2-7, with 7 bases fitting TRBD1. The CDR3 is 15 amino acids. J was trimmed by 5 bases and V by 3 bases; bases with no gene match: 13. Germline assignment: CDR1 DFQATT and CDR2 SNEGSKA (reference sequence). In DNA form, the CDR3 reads TGCAGTGCTAGTTCCCTTAGGGACAGTCGGAACGAGCAGTACTTC. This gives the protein CSASSLRDSRNEQYF.